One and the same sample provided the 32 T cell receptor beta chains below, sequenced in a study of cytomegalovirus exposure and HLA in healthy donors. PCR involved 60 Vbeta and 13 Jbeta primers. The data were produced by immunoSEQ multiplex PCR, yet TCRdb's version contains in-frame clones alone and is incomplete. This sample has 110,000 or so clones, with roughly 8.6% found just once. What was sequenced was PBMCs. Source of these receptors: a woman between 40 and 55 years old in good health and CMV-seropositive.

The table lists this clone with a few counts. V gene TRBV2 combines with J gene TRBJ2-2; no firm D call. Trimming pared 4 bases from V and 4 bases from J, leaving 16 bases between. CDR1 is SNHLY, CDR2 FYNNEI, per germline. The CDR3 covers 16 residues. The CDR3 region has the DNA TGTGCCAGCAGTGTCGGTAAACACCCGGGCACCGGGGAGCTGTTTTTT. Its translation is CASSVGKHPGTGELFF. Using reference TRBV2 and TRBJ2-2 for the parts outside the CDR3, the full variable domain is EPEVTQTPSHQVTQMGQEVILRCVPISNHLYFYWYRQILGQKVEFLVSFYNNEISEKSEIFDDQFSVERPDGSNFTLKIRSTKLEDSAMYFCASSVGKHPGTGELFFGEGSRLTVL.

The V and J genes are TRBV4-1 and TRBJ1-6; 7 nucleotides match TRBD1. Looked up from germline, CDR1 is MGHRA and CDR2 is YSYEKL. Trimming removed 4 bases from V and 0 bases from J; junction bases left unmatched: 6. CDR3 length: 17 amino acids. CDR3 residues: CASSRRQGSSYNSPLHF. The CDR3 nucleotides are TGCGCCAGCAGCCGAAGACAGGGAAGCTCCTATAATTCACCCCTCCACTTT.

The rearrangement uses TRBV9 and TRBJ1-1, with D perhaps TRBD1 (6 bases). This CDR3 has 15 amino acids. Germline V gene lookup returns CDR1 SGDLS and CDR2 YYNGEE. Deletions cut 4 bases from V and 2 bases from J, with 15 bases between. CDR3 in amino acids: CASSSDLRGNTEAFF. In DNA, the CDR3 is TGTGCCAGCAGCTCCGACCTCAGGGGAAACACTGAAGCTTTCTTT.

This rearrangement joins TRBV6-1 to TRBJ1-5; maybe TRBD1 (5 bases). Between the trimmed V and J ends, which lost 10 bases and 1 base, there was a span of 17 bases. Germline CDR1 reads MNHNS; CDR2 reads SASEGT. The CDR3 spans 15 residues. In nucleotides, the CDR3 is TGTGCCACTCGGGCAGGGCAGAGAAGCAATCAGCCCCAGCATTTT. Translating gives CATRAGQRSNQPQHF.

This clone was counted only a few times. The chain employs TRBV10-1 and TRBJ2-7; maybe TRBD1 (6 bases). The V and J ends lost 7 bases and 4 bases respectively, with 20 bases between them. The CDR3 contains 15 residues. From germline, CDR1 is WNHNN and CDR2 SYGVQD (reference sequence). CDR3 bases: TGCGCCAGCAACCCCTCCCAGGACAGACTGTACGAGCAGTACTTC. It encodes CASNPSQDRLYEQYF.

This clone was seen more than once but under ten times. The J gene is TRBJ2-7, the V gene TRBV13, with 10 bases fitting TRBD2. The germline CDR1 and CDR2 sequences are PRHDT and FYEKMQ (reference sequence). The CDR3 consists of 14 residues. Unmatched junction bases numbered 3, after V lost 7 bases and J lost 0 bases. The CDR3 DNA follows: TGTGCCAGCACCGCTAGCGGGGGCTCCTACGAGCAGTACTTC. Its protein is CASTASGGSYEQYF.

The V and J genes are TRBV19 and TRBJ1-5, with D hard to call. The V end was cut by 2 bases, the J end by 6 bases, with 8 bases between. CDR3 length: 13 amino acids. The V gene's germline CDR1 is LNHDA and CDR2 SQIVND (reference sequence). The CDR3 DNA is TGTGCCAGTAGTATAAACTTACCTCAGCCCCAGCATTTT. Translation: CASSINLPQPQHF.

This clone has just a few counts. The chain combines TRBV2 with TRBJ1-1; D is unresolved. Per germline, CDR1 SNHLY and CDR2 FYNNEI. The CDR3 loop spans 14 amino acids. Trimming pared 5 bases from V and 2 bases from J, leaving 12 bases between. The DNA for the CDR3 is TGTGCCAGCAGTCAATACCGAGCAAACACTGAAGCTTTCTTT. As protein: CASSQYRANTEAFF.

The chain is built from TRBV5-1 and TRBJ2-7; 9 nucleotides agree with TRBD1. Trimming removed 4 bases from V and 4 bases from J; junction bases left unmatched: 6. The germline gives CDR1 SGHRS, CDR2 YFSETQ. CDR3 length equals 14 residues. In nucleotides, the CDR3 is TGCGCCAGCAGCGTGGGGACAGGGCTATACGAGCAGTACTTC. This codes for CASSVGTGLYEQYF. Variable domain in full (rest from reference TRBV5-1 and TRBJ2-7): KAGVTQTPRYLIKTRGQQVTLSCSPISGHRSVSWYQQTPGQGLQFLFEYFSETQRNKGNFPGRFSGRQFSNSRSEMNVSTLELGDSALYLCASSVGTGLYEQYFGPGTRLTVT.

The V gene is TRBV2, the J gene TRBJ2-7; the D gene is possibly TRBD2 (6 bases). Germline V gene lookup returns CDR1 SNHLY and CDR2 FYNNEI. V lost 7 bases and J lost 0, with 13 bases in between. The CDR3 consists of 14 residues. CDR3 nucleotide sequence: TGTGCCAGCAAACCGGGACTTAGCTCCTACGAGCAGTACTTC. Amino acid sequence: CASKPGLSSYEQYF.

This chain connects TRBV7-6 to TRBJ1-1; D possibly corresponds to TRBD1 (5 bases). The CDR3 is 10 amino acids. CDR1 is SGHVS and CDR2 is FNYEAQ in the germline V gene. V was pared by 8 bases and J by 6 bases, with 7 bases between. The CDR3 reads CASPTAEAFF. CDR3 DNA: TGTGCCAGCCCGACAGCTGAAGCTTTCTTT. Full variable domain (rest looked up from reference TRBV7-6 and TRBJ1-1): GAGVSQSPRYKVTKRGQDVALRCDPISGHVSLYWYRQALGQGPEFLTYFNYEAQQDKSGLPNDRFSAERPEGSISTLTIQRTEQRDSAMYRCASPTAEAFFGQGTRLTVV.

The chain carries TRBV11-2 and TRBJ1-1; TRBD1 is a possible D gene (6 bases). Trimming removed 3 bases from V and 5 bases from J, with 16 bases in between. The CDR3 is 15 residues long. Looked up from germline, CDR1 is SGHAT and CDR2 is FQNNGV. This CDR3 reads CASSLRGSLRTEAFF. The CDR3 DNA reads TGTGCCAGCAGCTTGAGGGGGTCCCTGAGGACTGAAGCTTTCTTT.

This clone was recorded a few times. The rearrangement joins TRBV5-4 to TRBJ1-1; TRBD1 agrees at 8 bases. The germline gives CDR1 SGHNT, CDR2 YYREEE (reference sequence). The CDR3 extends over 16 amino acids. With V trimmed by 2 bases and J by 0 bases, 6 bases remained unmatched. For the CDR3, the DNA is TGTGCCAGCAGCTTCGAGCCGGGACAGGTGAACACTGAAGCTTTCTTT. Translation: CASSFEPGQVNTEAFF.

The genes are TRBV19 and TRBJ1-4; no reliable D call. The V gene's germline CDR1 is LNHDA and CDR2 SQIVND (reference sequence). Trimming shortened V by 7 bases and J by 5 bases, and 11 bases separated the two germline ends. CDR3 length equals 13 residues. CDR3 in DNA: TGTGCCAGTAATCACGGAGAGAATGAAAAACTGTTTTTT. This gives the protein CASNHGENEKLFF.

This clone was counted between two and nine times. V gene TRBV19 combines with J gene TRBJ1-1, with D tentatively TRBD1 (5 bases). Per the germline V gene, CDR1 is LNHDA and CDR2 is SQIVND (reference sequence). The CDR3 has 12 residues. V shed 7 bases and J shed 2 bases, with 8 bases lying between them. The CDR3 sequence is CASTDSNTEAFF. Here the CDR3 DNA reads TGTGCCAGTACCGACAGTAACACTGAAGCTTTCTTT.

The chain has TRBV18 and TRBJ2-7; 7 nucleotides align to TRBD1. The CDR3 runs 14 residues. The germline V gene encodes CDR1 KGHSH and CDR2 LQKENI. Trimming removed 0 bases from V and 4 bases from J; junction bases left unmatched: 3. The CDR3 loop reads CASSPPGQIYEQYF. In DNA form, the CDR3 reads TGTGCCAGCTCACCACCGGGACAGATTTACGAGCAGTACTTC.

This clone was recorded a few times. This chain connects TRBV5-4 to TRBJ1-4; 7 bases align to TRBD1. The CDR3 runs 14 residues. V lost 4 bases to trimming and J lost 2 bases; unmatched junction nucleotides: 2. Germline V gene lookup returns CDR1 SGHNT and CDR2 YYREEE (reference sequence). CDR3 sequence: CASSPTGTNEKLFF. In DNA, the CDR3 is TGTGCCAGCAGCCCGACAGGGACTAATGAAAAACTGTTTTTT. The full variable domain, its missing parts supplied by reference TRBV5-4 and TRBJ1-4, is ETGVTQSPTHLIKTRGQQVTLRCSSQSGHNTVSWYQQALGQGPQFIFQYYREEENGRGNFPPRFSGLQFPNYSSELNVNALELDDSALYLCASSPTGTNEKLFFGSGTQLSVL.

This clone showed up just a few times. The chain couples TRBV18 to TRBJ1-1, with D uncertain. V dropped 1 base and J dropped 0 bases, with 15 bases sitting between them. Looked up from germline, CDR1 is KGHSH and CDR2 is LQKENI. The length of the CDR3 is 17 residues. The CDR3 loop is CASSPRGAALVNTEAFF. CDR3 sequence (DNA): TGTGCCAGCTCACCACGAGGAGCCGCCCTGGTGAACACTGAAGCTTTCTTT.

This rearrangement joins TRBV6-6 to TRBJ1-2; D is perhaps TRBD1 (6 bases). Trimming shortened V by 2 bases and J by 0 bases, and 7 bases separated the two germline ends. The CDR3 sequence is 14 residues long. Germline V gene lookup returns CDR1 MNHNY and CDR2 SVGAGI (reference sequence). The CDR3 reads CASSYRTANYGYTF. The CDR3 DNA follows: TGTGCCAGCAGTTACCGGACAGCTAACTATGGCTACACCTTC.

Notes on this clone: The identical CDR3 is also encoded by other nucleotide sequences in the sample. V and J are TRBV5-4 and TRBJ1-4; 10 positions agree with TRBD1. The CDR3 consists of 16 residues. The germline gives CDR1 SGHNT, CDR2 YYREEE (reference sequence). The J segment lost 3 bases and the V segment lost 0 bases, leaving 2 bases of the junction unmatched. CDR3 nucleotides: TGTGCCAGCAGCTTGGGGGGACAGGGGTCTAATGAAAAACTGTTTTTT. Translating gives CASSLGGQGSNEKLFF.

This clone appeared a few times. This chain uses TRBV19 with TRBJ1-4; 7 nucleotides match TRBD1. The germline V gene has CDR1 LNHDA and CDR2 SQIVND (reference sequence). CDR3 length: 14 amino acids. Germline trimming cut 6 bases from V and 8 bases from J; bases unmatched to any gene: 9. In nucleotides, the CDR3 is TGTGCCAGTAGGAGTCAGGGGGAACAGGAAAAACTGTTTTTT. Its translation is CASRSQGEQEKLFF.

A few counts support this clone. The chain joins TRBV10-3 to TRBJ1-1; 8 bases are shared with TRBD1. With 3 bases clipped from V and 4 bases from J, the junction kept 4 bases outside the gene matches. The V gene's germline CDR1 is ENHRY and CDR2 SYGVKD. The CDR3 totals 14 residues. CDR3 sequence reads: CAISEATGGTEAFF. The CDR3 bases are TGTGCCATCAGTGAAGCTACAGGGGGCACTGAAGCTTTCTTT.

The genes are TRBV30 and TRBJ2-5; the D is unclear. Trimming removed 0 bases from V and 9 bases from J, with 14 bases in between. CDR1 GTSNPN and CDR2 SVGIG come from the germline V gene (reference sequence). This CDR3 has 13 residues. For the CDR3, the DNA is TGTGCCTGGAGTGTCGGTCCCGAGGTGGCCCAGTACTTC. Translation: CAWSVGPEVAQYF.

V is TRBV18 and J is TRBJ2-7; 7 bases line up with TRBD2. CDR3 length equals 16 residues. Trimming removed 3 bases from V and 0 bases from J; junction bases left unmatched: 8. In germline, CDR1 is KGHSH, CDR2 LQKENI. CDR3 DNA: TGTGCCAGCTCACCGGCAGGCGGCGGGGGCTCCTACGAGCAGTACTTC. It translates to CASSPAGGGGSYEQYF.

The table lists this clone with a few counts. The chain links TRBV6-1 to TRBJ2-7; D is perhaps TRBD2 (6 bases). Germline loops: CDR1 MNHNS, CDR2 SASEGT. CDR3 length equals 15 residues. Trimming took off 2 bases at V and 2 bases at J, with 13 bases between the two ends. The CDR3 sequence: CASSERFREAYEQYF. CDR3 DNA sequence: TGTGCCAGCAGTGAACGGTTCAGGGAGGCCTACGAGCAGTACTTC.

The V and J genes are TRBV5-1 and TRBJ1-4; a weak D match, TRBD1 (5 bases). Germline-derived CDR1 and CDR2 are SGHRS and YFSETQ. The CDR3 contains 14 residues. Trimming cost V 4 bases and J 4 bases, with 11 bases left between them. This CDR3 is CASSRSRDNEKLFF. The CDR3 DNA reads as TGCGCCAGCAGCCGATCCAGGGATAATGAAAAACTGTTTTTT.

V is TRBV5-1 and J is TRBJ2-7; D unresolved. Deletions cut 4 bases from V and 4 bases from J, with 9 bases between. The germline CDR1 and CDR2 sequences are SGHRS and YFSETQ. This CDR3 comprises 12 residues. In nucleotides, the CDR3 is TGCGCCAGCAGCAGCGACCTTTACGAGCAGTACTTC. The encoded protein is CASSSDLYEQYF.

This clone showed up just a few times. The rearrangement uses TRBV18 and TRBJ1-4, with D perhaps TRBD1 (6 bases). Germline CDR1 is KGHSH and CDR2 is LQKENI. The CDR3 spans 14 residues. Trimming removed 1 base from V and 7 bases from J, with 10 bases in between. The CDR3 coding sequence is TGTGCCAGCTCACCACGGGGGGGCCTTGAAAAACTGTTTTTT. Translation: CASSPRGGLEKLFF. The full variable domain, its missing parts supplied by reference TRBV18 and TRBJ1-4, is NAGVMQNPRHLVRRRGQEARLRCSPMKGHSHVYWYRQLPEEGLKFMVYLQKENIIDESGMPKERFSAEFPKEGPSILRIQQVVRGDSAAYFCASSPRGGLEKLFFGSGTQLSVL.

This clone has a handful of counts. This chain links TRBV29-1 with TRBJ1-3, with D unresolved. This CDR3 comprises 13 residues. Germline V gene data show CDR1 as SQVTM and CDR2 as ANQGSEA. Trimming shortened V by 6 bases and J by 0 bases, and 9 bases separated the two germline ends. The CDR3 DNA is TGCAGCGTAGTCCGGGACTCTGGAAACACCATATATTTT. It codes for CSVVRDSGNTIYF.

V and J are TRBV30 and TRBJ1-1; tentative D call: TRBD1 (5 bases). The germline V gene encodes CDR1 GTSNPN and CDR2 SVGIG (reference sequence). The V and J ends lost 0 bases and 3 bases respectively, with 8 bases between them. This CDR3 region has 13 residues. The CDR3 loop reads CAWSVSRDTEAFF. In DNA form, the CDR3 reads TGTGCCTGGAGTGTAAGCAGGGACACTGAAGCTTTCTTT. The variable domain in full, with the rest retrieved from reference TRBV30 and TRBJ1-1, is SQTIHQWPATLVQPVGSPLSLECTVEGTSNPNLYWYRQAAGRGLQLLFYSVGIGQISSEVPQNLSASRPQDRQFILSSKKLLLSDSGFYLCAWSVSRDTEAFFGQGTRLTVV.

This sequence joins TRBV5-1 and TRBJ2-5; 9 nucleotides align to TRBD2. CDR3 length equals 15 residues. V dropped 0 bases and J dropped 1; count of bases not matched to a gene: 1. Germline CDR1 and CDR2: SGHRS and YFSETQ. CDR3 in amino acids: CASSLGGGGQETQYF. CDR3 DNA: TGCGCCAGCAGCTTGGGCGGGGGGGGCCAAGAGACCCAGTACTTC. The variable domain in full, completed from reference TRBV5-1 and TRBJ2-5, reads KAGVTQTPRYLIKTRGQQVTLSCSPISGHRSVSWYQQTPGQGLQFLFEYFSETQRNKGNFPGRFSGRQFSNSRSEMNVSTLELGDSALYLCASSLGGGGQETQYFGPGTRLLVL.

CDR3 loop: CASTQFTDTQYF. CDR3 in DNA: TGTGCCAGCACTCAGTTCACAGATACGCAGTATTTT. This rearrangement joins TRBV2 to TRBJ2-3; D is uncertain. Trimming removed 7 bases from V and 2 bases from J, with 7 bases in between. Germline V gene data show CDR1 as SNHLY and CDR2 as FYNNEI. The CDR3 totals 12 residues.